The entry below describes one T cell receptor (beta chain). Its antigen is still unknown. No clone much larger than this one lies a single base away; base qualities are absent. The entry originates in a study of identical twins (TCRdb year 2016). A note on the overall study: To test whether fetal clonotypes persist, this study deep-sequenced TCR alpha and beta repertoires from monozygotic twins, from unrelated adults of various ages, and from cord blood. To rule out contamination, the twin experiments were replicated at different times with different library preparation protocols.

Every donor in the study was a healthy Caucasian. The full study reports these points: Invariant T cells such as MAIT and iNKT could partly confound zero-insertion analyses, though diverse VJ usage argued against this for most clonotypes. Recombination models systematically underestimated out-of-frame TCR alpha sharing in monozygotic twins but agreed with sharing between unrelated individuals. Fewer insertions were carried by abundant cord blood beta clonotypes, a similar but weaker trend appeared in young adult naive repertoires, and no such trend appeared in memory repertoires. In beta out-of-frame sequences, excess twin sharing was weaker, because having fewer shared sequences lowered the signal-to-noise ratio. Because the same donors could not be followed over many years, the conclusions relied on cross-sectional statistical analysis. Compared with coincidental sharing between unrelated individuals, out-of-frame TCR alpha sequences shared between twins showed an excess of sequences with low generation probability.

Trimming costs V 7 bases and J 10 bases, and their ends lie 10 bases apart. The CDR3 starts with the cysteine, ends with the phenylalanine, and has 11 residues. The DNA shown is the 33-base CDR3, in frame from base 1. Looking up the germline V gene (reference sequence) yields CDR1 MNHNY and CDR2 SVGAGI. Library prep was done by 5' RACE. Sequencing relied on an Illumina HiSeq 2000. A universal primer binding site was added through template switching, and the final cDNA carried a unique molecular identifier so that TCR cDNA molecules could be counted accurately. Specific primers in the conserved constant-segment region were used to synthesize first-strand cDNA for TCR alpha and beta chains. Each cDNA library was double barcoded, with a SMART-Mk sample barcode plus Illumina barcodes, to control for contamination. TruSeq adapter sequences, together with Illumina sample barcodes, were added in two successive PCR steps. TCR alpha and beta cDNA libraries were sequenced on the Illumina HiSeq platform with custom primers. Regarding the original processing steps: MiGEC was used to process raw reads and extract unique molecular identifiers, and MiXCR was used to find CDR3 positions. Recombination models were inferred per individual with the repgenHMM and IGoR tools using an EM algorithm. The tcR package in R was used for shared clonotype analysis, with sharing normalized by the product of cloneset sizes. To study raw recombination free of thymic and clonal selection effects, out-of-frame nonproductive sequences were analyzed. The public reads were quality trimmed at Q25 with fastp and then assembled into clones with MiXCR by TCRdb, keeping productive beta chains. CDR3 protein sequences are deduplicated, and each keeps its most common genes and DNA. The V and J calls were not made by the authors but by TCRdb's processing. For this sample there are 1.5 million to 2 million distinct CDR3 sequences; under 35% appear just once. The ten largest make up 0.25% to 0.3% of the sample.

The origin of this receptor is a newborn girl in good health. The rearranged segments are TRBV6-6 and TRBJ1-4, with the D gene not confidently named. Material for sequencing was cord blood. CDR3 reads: CASTKDGKLFF. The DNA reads TGTGCCAGCACCAAGGACGGAAAACTGTTTTTT.